This T cell receptor beta chain was profiled in a study of shared clonotypes between healthy human individuals. The CDR3 runs 17 residues. The ends were cut back, 0 bases at V and 1 base at J, with 16 bases in the middle. Germline-derived CDR1 and CDR2 are SGHRS and YFSETQ. The naive CD8 subset, CD45RO-negative cells positively selected for CCR7, excluded terminally differentiated effector memory CD45RA+ cells. The method was immunoSEQ multiplex PCR; TCRdb's version includes in-frame clones alone and lacks a portion of them. The sample has roughly 2.1 million clones, around 93% seen once. The rearrangement links TRBV5-1 to TRBJ1-1; D not resolved. The material sequenced was naive CD8+ T cells from PBMCs. The sequence was collected from a man aged 18 to 29 in good health. Some clones in this sample may be carry-over from other donors' samples. The CDR3 DNA is TGCGCCAGCAGCTTGGAGAGTCTGGGCCGATGGAACACTGAAGCTTTCTTT. Translated: CASSLESLGRWNTEAFF.